This paragraph reports one T cell receptor beta chain. Its antigen is still unknown. The record originates from a study of regulatory T cells in long-lasting Graves disease. Study outcomes and limitations: Those with persistent Graves' had less TCR diversity than newly diagnosed patients.

As to time point: newly diagnosed GD, antithyroid drugs for less than 3 months. Isolated PBMC RNA provided the starting material for the TCR library. Tubes containing EDTA received approximately 9 milliliters of drawn peripheral blood. This CDR3 spans 17 amino acids. V dropped 4 bases and J dropped 4 bases, with 22 bases sitting between them. Germline CDR1 SGHNT, CDR2 YENEEA. Relying on iRepertoire HTBI primers and Arm-PCR of CDR3 regions, the team built TCR beta libraries. TCRdb reprocessed the multiplex PCR reads via MiXCR and lists one record per CDR3 protein. The sample includes roughly 320,000 distinct CDR3 sequences, approximately 16% of them seen just once. This sample also appeared in a second study, on T cells in Graves' hyperthyroidism and ophthalmopathy. From that paper: Most clonotypes expanded in the thyroid (above 0.001) were also present in blood.

The gene calls are TRBV11-3 and TRBJ2-5; D may be TRBD1 or TRBD2 (7 bases each). The material sequenced was peripheral blood mononuclear cells (PBMCs), taken at new diagnosis, from a patient treated with antithyroid drugs. The clonotype comes from a man aged 40-49 years with Graves disease. The CDR3 protein is CASSSPLGGGGGETQYF. The CDR3 DNA reads TGTGCCAGCAGCTCCCCCCTGGGAGGGGGCGGAGGAGAGACCCAGTACTTC.